The source of this T cell receptor beta chain is a study of post-analysis software for immune sequencing data. Study as a whole: As for disease course, relapsing-remitting, secondary progressive and progressive-relapsing multiple sclerosis were all included. Study conclusions and caveats: TRBV5-6, TRBV5-1 and TRBV20-1 were among a handful of TRBV segments more frequent in patients than controls. Co-batched samples clustered tightly together by F measure. Controls had significantly higher normalized Chao1 diversity than multiple sclerosis patients.

Prepared libraries of TCR beta cDNA carried unique molecular identifiers. Each sample of roughly 0.9 to 11 million input T cells yielded around 500,000 cDNA molecules, so each molecule approximated one T cell. TCRdb reprocessed the PCR reads with MiXCR, giving one entry per CDR3 protein. The sample holds about 460,000 distinct CDR3 sequences, approximately 45% seen once. A remark on this clonotype: Antigen specificity is unknown. A junction end diverges from the germline sequence, so it may reflect a read error.

The CDR3 sequence is 13 residues long. The germline V gene has CDR1 SGHVS and CDR2 FQNEAQ. The sequenced material came from blood. This TCR was recovered from a girl aged 5-17 years with multiple sclerosis. The chain recombines TRBV7-8 with TRBJ2-1; the D gene is possibly TRBD2 (5 bases). The CDR3 sequence is CAGSSRRDNEQFF. The CDR3, as DNA: TGTGCCGGCAGCTCGCGGCGGGACAATGAGCAGTTCTTC.